A selection of T cell receptor beta chains follows, all from one sample in a study of cytomegalovirus exposure and HLA in healthy donors. TCRdb's copy holds only in-frame clones and misses some; the assay was immunoSEQ multiplex PCR. The sample includes some 180,000 clones, around 83% of them seen just once. Sequenced sample: PBMCs. These receptors all stem from a man aged 40-55 years in good health and CMV-seropositive. Each CDR3 is given with its conserved first and last residue. The D gene is left open where the match is weak.

d_call	v_call	j_call	cdr3_aa	cdr3_nt
-	TRBV18	TRBJ1-4	CASSRSGSNEKLFF	TGTGCCAGCTCAAGGTCGGGGTCTAATGAAAAACTGTTTTTT
-	TRBV29-1	TRBJ2-1	CSVEPATNEQFF	TGCAGCGTTGAACCTGCCACAAATGAGCAGTTCTTC
-	TRBV27	TRBJ1-1	CASSLRGLNTEAFF	TGTGCCAGCAGTTTAAGGGGTCTTAACACTGAAGCTTTCTTT
-	TRBV25-1	TRBJ1-1	CASSGVFGAGGTEAFF	TGTGCCAGCAGTGGAGTGTTCGGTGCGGGGGGAACTGAAGCTTTCTTT
-	TRBV30	TRBJ1-3	CAWSRGAFGNTIYF	TGTGCCTGGAGTCGCGGGGCCTTCGGAAACACCATATATTTT
TRBD1	TRBV7-2	TRBJ2-7	CASSWDRGPYEQYF	TGTGCCAGCAGCTGGGACAGGGGCCCCTACGAGCAGTACTTC
-	TRBV9	TRBJ1-3	CASSDGTGGNTIYF	TGTGCCAGCAGCGACGGGACTGGGGGAAACACCATATATTTT
-	TRBV28	TRBJ1-2	CASSFLLRAYGYTF	TGTGCCAGCAGTTTCCTACTCAGGGCCTATGGCTACACCTTC
TRBD1	TRBV9	TRBJ1-1	CASSPRQGGGTEAFF	TGTGCCAGCAGCCCTCGACAGGGAGGAGGCACTGAAGCTTTCTTT
-	TRBV2	TRBJ1-2	CASSPDRNYGYTF	TGTGCCAGCAGTCCCGACAGGAACTATGGCTACACCTTC